This is a list of T cell receptor beta chains from one sample in a study of cytomegalovirus exposure and HLA in healthy donors. Assay used: immunoSEQ multiplex PCR; TCRdb lists only in-frame clones, some missing. The top ten hold more than 0.55% of the sample, which has under 200,000 clones, roughly 85% seen once. The sequencing input was PBMCs. The receptors derive from a woman in her 40s in good health and CMV-seronegative. Both conserved end residues are part of each CDR3. A D gene is named only where the DNA matches it firmly. Some rows have no size entry. The others give once, few or many, or a class for an expanded clone.

>NA|TRBV11-2|TRBJ2-3|NA
CASSALLNPTDTQYF
TGTGCCAGCAGCGCCCTTCTAAACCCCACAGATACGCAGTATTTT
>TRBD1|TRBV5-1|TRBJ2-1|once
CASSDDGTGYNEQFF
TGCGCCAGCAGCGACGACGGGACAGGCTACAATGAGCAGTTCTTC
>NA|TRBV10-2|TRBJ2-5|NA
CASGGTGETQYF
TGCGCCAGCGGGGGGACTGGAGAGACCCAGTACTTC
>TRBD1|TRBV5-4|TRBJ1-5|NA
CASSSTGGSQPQHF
TGTGCCAGCAGCTCAACAGGGGGCAGTCAGCCCCAGCATTTT
>NA|TRBV5-6|TRBJ2-3|NA
CASSLTGNTQYF
TGTGCCAGCAGCTTAACCGGGAATACGCAGTATTTT
>TRBD2|TRBV5-1|TRBJ2-1|few
CASSGGLYNEQFF
TGCGCCAGCAGCGGGGGACTATACAATGAGCAGTTCTTC
>NA|TRBV30|TRBJ2-5|NA
CAWSVSGQARAQYF
TGTGCCTGGAGTGTAAGCGGGCAGGCCAGAGCCCAGTACTTC
>NA|TRBV29-1|TRBJ1-1|few
CSVEGRTEAFF
TGCAGCGTTGAAGGGAGGACTGAAGCTTTCTTT
>TRBD2|TRBV7-2|TRBJ2-1|NA
CASSLGWSSGTSSYNEQFF
TGTGCCAGCAGCTTAGGGTGGTCTAGCGGTACCAGCTCCTACAATGAGCAGTTCTTC
>NA|TRBV27|TRBJ1-6|few
CASSLGGWFDSPLHF
TGTGCCAGCAGTCTAGGGGGTTGGTTCGATTCACCCCTCCACTTT
>TRBD2|TRBV7-2|TRBJ2-7|few
CASSLEAGGSYEQYF
TGTGCCAGCAGCTTAGAGGCGGGGGGGTCCTACGAGCAGTACTTC
>NA|TRBV7-3|TRBJ1-1|NA
CASSLQRAFF
TGTGCCAGCAGCTTACAGCGAGCTTTCTTT
>NA|TRBV11-2|TRBJ2-5|NA
CASSLRRKTQYF
TGTGCCAGCAGCTTACGGAGGAAGACCCAGTACTTC
>NA|TRBV7-2|TRBJ2-7|NA
CASSLDTYSSYEQYF
TGTGCCAGCAGCTTAGATACGTACAGCTCCTACGAGCAGTACTTC
>NA|TRBV30|TRBJ1-1|NA
CAFINTEAFF
TGTGCCTTCATTAACACTGAAGCTTTCTTT
>TRBD1|TRBV15|TRBJ2-2|NA
CATSRSRQGAVTGELFF
TGTGCCACCAGCAGATCCCGACAGGGGGCAGTCACCGGGGAGCTGTTTTTT
>TRBD1|TRBV6-1|TRBJ2-7|NA
CASRGQLHYEQYF
TGTGCCAGCAGGGGACAGCTGCACTACGAGCAGTACTTC
>NA|TRBV7-6|TRBJ2-7|few
CASSQGGTSYEQYF
TGTGCCAGCTCCCAGGGGGGCACCTCCTACGAGCAGTACTTC
>NA|TRBV4-1|TRBJ1-5|NA
CASSQVNRVSQPQHF
TGCGCCAGCAGCCAAGTTAACAGGGTGAGTCAGCCCCAGCATTTT
>NA|TRBV5-4|TRBJ1-1|NA
CASTPAGGTEAFF
TGTGCCAGCACCCCTGCGGGGGGCACTGAAGCTTTCTTT
>NA|TRBV30|TRBJ1-3|NA
CAWSPFMETSGNTIYF
TGTGCCTGGAGTCCCTTCATGGAGACCTCTGGAAACACCATATATTTT
>TRBD1|TRBV5-1|TRBJ1-4|NA
CASSPGDRDGNEKLFF
TGCGCCAGCAGCCCTGGGGACAGGGACGGGAATGAAAAACTGTTTTTT
>TRBD1|TRBV30|TRBJ1-2|NA
CAWSPTGGRGYTF
TGTGCCTGGAGTCCGACAGGGGGCAGGGGCTACACCTTC
>NA|TRBV29-1|TRBJ1-1|NA
CSVGREGTEAFF
TGCAGCGTTGGTAGGGAGGGGACTGAAGCTTTCTTT
>NA|TRBV5-1|TRBJ1-6|NA
CASSLADSYNSPLHF
TGCGCCAGCAGCTTGGCGGACAGCTATAATTCACCCCTCCACTTT
>TRBD2|TRBV4-2|TRBJ2-7|NA
CASSQGGRFYEQYF
TGTGCCAGCAGCCAAGGCGGGAGGTTCTACGAGCAGTACTTC
>NA|TRBV29-1|TRBJ2-1|few
CSAAERLAWNEQFF
TGCAGCGCTGCTGAGAGGTTAGCTTGGAATGAGCAGTTCTTC
>TRBD1|TRBV7-9|TRBJ1-1|NA
CASSFGQGKEAFF
TGTGCCAGCAGCTTTGGACAGGGAAAAGAAGCTTTCTTT
>NA|TRBV29-1|TRBJ2-7|NA
CSVVKGDLYEQYF
TGCAGCGTTGTAAAGGGAGATCTCTACGAGCAGTACTTC
>NA|TRBV4-2|TRBJ2-7|NA
CASSQVRGQNLAAYEQYF
TGTGCCAGCAGCCAAGTCAGGGGGCAAAATCTAGCGGCCTACGAGCAGTACTTC
>NA|TRBV15|TRBJ2-1|once
CATSRDAAGNEQFF
TGTGCCACCAGCAGAGATGCGGCAGGGAATGAGCAGTTCTTC
>TRBD1|TRBV30|TRBJ1-5|NA
CAYGQGHQPQHF
TGTGCCTATGGACAGGGTCATCAGCCCCAGCATTTT
>TRBD2|TRBV9|TRBJ2-5|NA
CASSVGMREDLQETQYF
TGTGCCAGCAGCGTAGGCATGCGGGAGGACCTACAAGAGACCCAGTACTTC
>NA|TRBV7-8|TRBJ2-7|once
CASSFRGGTYEQYF
TGTGCCAGCAGCTTCCGCGGCGGGACCTACGAGCAGTACTTC
>NA|TRBV4-3|TRBJ2-7|few
CASSQEELGNYEQYF
TGCGCCAGCAGCCAAGAGGAGCTGGGTAACTACGAGCAGTACTTC
>TRBD2|TRBV6-1|TRBJ2-1|NA
CASSEKELAGRYEQFF
TGTGCCAGCAGTGAAAAAGAGCTAGCGGGAAGATATGAGCAGTTCTTC
>NA|TRBV5-1|TRBJ1-4|NA
CASSSVPGATNEKLFF
TGCGCCAGCAGCTCTGTCCCGGGAGCAACTAATGAAAAACTGTTTTTT
>NA|TRBV2|TRBJ2-7|NA
CASSGTSGHGNSYEQYF
TGTGCCAGCAGCGGAACTTCGGGACACGGAAACTCCTACGAGCAGTACTTC
>NA|TRBV19|TRBJ2-7|NA
CASSTLHEQYF
TGTGCCAGTAGTACCCTACACGAGCAGTACTTC
>NA|TRBV21-1|TRBJ1-3|once
CASSGGQSRGFGNTIYF
TGTGCCAGCAGCGGTGGACAGTCAAGGGGCTTCGGAAACACCATATATTTT
>TRBD2|TRBV11-2|TRBJ2-1|NA
CASSILAGSSYNEQFF
TGTGCCAGCAGCATACTAGCGGGGTCGTCCTACAATGAGCAGTTCTTC